What follows is one TCR beta chain and its context. This clonotype turned up a few times. What this receptor recognizes is not known. One base away there is no much larger clone; base qualities are not given. The sample comes from a study of glioma-infiltrating T cells (dated by TCRdb to the mid-2010s). Concerning the study at large: Sequencing of TCR alpha- and beta-chain repertoires was performed on glioma tissue, on non-neoplastic brain tissue, and on matched peripheral blood mononuclear cells. Each tissue-infiltrating repertoire was compared with the same patient's peripheral blood repertoire to measure divergence between tissue and blood T-cell populations. Three low-grade glioma patients, fewer than 10 primary glioblastoma patients and three non-glioma patients contributing non-neoplastic brain tissue were included in the paired cohort.

TCR alpha and beta CDR3 regions were amplified with the iRepertoire nested amplicon-rescue multiplex PCR (arm-PCR) platform from RNA. The input for one-step reverse transcription and amplification was about 95-450 ng of tissue mRNA or PBMC total RNA. Following bead purification, Illumina adapters were added by a secondary multiplex PCR, and libraries between 200 and 400 bp were gel-purified. The libraries contained internal 6-nucleotide barcodes that were used for demultiplexing. Sequencing of the libraries was done on an Illumina MiSeq using 2x220 or 2x250 nucleotide paired-end reads. The paper's data handling went like this. Paired reads were merged with FLASH 1.2.11 and aligned to the GRCh37 human genome with BWA-MEM before extracting TRA and TRB reads. An IMGT-derived reference of cassette sequences and CDR3 motifs, with pseudogenes included, was used for V and J assignment. Three-frame translation of reads was performed, and productive CDR3s were defined as those with a C...FGXG motif and no stop codons. A clonotype was defined as a unique combination of a V-J cassette pair and a CDR3 amino acid sequence. Hamming distance filtering was applied to reads, with thresholds set by the sequence error rate of each sample in mapped regions. Starting from the raw public reads, TCRdb applied fastp trimming at Q25, assembled clones with MiXCR and retained in-frame beta chains. Entries that share a CDR3 protein sequence are merged under the most common genes and DNA. TCRdb, not the authors, supplied the V and J calls. In this sample the table shows around 100,000 distinct CDR3 sequences, about 30% of which occur a single time. The top ten clonotypes cover around 40% of the sample.

What the study reported, not specific to this receptor: Very few CDR3 sequences were shared between tissue and blood, attributed to high CDR3 diversity and limited sampling. VJ-independent divergence between tissue and blood was below expectation in non-neoplastic patients but above expectation in all gliomas, especially low-grade gliomas. Group comparisons rested on small numbers: three non-neoplastic, three low-grade glioma and 7 or 8 glioblastoma patients.

Trimming at the junction amounts to 6 bases on V and 5 bases on J, and the germline ends lie 13 bases apart. The CDR3 spans 13 residues, from the cysteine through the phenylalanine. CDR3 DNA only is kept here, 39 bases in frame from base 1. This TCR derives from a human donor with low-grade glioma or glioblastoma, undergoing nonglioma brain surgery, or in good health (not recorded which). Input material: glioma tissue, nonneoplastic brain tissue, or PBMCs (not recorded which). In this chain, TRBV12-3 or TRBV12-4 is recombined with TRBJ1-1, with no reliable assignment of the D segment. The DNA reads TGTGCCAGCAGCTGGAACACGCAAACTGAAGCTTTCTTT. The encoded protein is CASSWNTQTEAFF.